These 2 T cell receptor beta chains were all obtained from the same sample, sequenced in a study of neoadjuvant nivolumab and ipilimumab in lung cancer. Profiling relied on immunoSEQ multiplex PCR, and the TCRdb table lists in-frame clones only, not all of them. The sample yields roughly 39,000 clones, 85% to 90% seen once. Specimen: peripheral blood, collected before neoadjuvant nivolumab, alone or with ipilimumab. Receptors originate from an adult with non-small cell lung cancer.

This chain links TRBV9 with TRBJ2-5; 15 nucleotides align to TRBD2. Unmatched junction bases numbered 7, after V lost 3 bases and J lost 4 bases. The CDR3 extends over 17 amino acids. Germline values: CDR1 SGDLS, CDR2 YYNGEE. Written as DNA, the CDR3 is TGTGCCAGCAGCGCCGGGACTAGCGGGAGGATGGGAGAGACCCAGTACTTC. Its translation: CASSAGTSGRMGETQYF. The full variable domain, rest sourced from reference TRBV9 and TRBJ2-5, is DSGVTQTPKHLITATGQRVTLRCSPRSGDLSVYWYQQSLDQGLQFLIQYYNGEERAKGNILERFSAQQFPDLHSELNLSSLELGDSALYFCASSAGTSGRMGETQYFGPGTRLLVL.

This rearrangement joins TRBV28 to TRBJ2-2; D possibly corresponds to TRBD2 (6 bases). V lost 9 bases and J 4 bases, leaving 21 bases between the germline ends. This CDR3 region has 16 residues. CDR1 is MDHEN, CDR2 SYDVKM, per germline. This CDR3 is CARLAVGGTGTGELFF. For the CDR3, the DNA is TGTGCCAGGTTAGCTGTTGGGGGGACGGGCACCGGGGAGCTGTTTTTT.